Listed below are T cell receptor beta chains from one sample, sequenced in a study of technical replicates of blood from a handful of donors. Assay used: immunoSEQ multiplex PCR; TCRdb lists only in-frame clones, some missing. The sample yields 60,000 to 85,000 clones, 85% to 95% seen once. Sequencing input: T cells isolated from PBMCs. Receptors originate from a human donor in good health. Both conserved end residues are part of each CDR3. D genes are given only for firm matches. The size of a clone is reported for some rows only, either as once, few or many, or as a class for expanded clones.

abundance: -; j_gene: TRBJ2-2; v_gene: TRBV19; d_gene: TRBD2; CDR3aa: CASSLGGTGELFF; CDR3nt: TGTGCCAGTAGTCTGGGGGGGACCGGGGAGCTGTTTTTT
abundance: -; j_gene: TRBJ1-1; v_gene: TRBV20-1; d_gene: -; CDR3aa: CSASPGTEAFF; CDR3nt: TGCAGTGCTAGTCCAGGGACAGAAGCTTTCTTT
abundance: -; j_gene: TRBJ2-5; v_gene: TRBV18; d_gene: TRBD1; CDR3aa: CASSRTGYQETQYF; CDR3nt: TGTGCCAGCTCAAGGACAGGGTATCAGGAGACCCAGTACTTC
abundance: few; j_gene: TRBJ1-2; v_gene: TRBV9; d_gene: -; CDR3aa: CASSGVNYGYTF; CDR3nt: TGTGCCAGCAGCGGCGTTAACTATGGCTACACCTTC
abundance: -; j_gene: TRBJ2-4; v_gene: TRBV10-3; d_gene: -; CDR3aa: CAISEPDSAAKNIQYF; CDR3nt: TGTGCCATCAGTGAGCCGGACTCGGCGGCCAAAAACATTCAGTACTTC
abundance: -; j_gene: TRBJ2-1; v_gene: TRBV4-3; d_gene: -; CDR3aa: CASTPRMTSYNEQFF; CDR3nt: TGCGCCAGCACCCCGCGGATGACTTCCTACAATGAGCAGTTCTTC
abundance: -; j_gene: TRBJ1-2; v_gene: TRBV6-6; d_gene: TRBD1; CDR3aa: CASSGTGTGGYGYTF; CDR3nt: TGTGCCAGCAGCGGAACCGGGACAGGGGGCTATGGCTACACCTTC
abundance: -; j_gene: TRBJ2-3; v_gene: TRBV9; d_gene: -; CDR3aa: CASSPYYSGTDTQYF; CDR3nt: TGTGCCAGCAGCCCTTACTATAGCGGCACAGATACGCAGTATTTT
abundance: -; j_gene: TRBJ2-7; v_gene: TRBV29-1; d_gene: -; CDR3aa: CSVLQQGWSYEQYF; CDR3nt: TGCAGCGTTCTCCAGCAGGGGTGGTCCTACGAGCAGTACTTC
abundance: -; j_gene: TRBJ1-1; v_gene: TRBV7-9; d_gene: -; CDR3aa: CASSSRGITEAFF; CDR3nt: TGTGCCAGCAGCTCCAGGGGAATCACTGAAGCTTTCTTT
abundance: -; j_gene: TRBJ2-5; v_gene: TRBV11-3; d_gene: TRBD1; CDR3aa: CASSRDRLQETQYF; CDR3nt: TGTGCCAGCAGTCGGGACAGGCTACAAGAGACCCAGTACTTC
abundance: -; j_gene: TRBJ2-1; v_gene: TRBV14; d_gene: -; CDR3aa: CASSQEIGSYNEQFF; CDR3nt: TGTGCCAGCAGCCAAGAAATCGGCTCCTACAATGAGCAGTTCTTC
abundance: -; j_gene: TRBJ2-7; v_gene: TRBV14; d_gene: TRBD2; CDR3aa: CASSQAASGIYEQYF; CDR3nt: TGTGCCAGCAGCCAAGCTGCTAGCGGGATCTACGAGCAGTACTTC
abundance: -; j_gene: TRBJ2-7; v_gene: TRBV19; d_gene: -; CDR3aa: CASSPGRVGSYEQYF; CDR3nt: TGTGCCAGTAGTCCTGGTCGGGTCGGCTCCTACGAGCAGTACTTC
abundance: -; j_gene: TRBJ1-1; v_gene: TRBV28; d_gene: TRBD1; CDR3aa: CASSWPGQGKGGEAFF; CDR3nt: TGTGCCAGCAGTTGGCCGGGACAGGGGAAGGGAGGTGAAGCTTTCTTT
abundance: -; j_gene: TRBJ2-5; v_gene: TRBV5-1; d_gene: TRBD2; CDR3aa: CASSPTSGRQETQYF; CDR3nt: TGCGCCAGCAGCCCAACTAGCGGGAGGCAAGAGACCCAGTACTTC
abundance: -; j_gene: TRBJ2-7; v_gene: TRBV7-9; d_gene: -; CDR3aa: CASSFLRNEQYF; CDR3nt: TGTGCCAGCAGCTTCTTGCGGAACGAGCAGTACTTC
abundance: -; j_gene: TRBJ2-2; v_gene: TRBV5-1; d_gene: TRBD1; CDR3aa: CASSGTVNTGELFF; CDR3nt: TGCGCCAGCAGCGGGACAGTCAACACCGGGGAGCTGTTTTTT
abundance: -; j_gene: TRBJ1-4; v_gene: TRBV28; d_gene: TRBD1; CDR3aa: CASSLWGTGNEKLFF; CDR3nt: TGTGCCAGCAGTTTATGGGGGACAGGGAATGAAAAACTGTTTTTT
abundance: -; j_gene: TRBJ2-5; v_gene: TRBV19; d_gene: TRBD2; CDR3aa: CASYSGSPGETQYF; CDR3nt: TGTGCCAGTTATAGCGGGAGTCCCGGGGAGACCCAGTACTTC
abundance: -; j_gene: TRBJ2-1; v_gene: TRBV15; d_gene: TRBD2; CDR3aa: CATSRGTSGRKNEQFF; CDR3nt: TGTGCCACCAGCAGAGGGACTAGCGGGAGGAAAAATGAGCAGTTCTTC
abundance: -; j_gene: TRBJ2-1; v_gene: TRBV11-2; d_gene: TRBD2; CDR3aa: CASSERPGLAGEEREQFF; CDR3nt: TGTGCCAGCAGCGAGAGACCGGGACTAGCGGGAGAAGAACGGGAGCAGTTCTTC
abundance: -; j_gene: TRBJ2-5; v_gene: TRBV7-7; d_gene: -; CDR3aa: CASSLAPTGKETQYF; CDR3nt: TGTGCTAGCAGCTTAGCGCCCACAGGGAAAGAGACCCAGTACTTC
abundance: -; j_gene: TRBJ2-5; v_gene: TRBV6-1; d_gene: TRBD1; CDR3aa: CASTEDRGNWETQYF; CDR3nt: TGTGCCAGCACTGAGGACAGGGGGAATTGGGAGACCCAGTACTTC
abundance: -; j_gene: TRBJ2-7; v_gene: TRBV5-5; d_gene: -; CDR3aa: CASSLSINPYEQYF; CDR3nt: TGTGCCAGCAGCTTATCCATCAATCCCTACGAGCAGTACTTC
abundance: -; j_gene: TRBJ2-1; v_gene: TRBV25-1; d_gene: TRBD2; CDR3aa: CASSELTGGYNEQFF; CDR3nt: TGTGCCAGCAGTGAATTAACGGGAGGTTACAATGAGCAGTTCTTC
abundance: -; j_gene: TRBJ2-7; v_gene: TRBV4-2; d_gene: TRBD1; CDR3aa: CASSQEGTGLRYEQYF; CDR3nt: TGTGCCAGCAGCCAAGAGGGGACAGGGTTGCGATACGAGCAGTACTTC
abundance: -; j_gene: TRBJ1-2; v_gene: TRBV7-9; d_gene: -; CDR3aa: CASTPNTF; CDR3nt: TGTGCCAGCACCCCTAACACCTTC
abundance: -; j_gene: TRBJ2-1; v_gene: TRBV6-5; d_gene: TRBD2; CDR3aa: CASSRTGVAGDNKFF; CDR3nt: TGTGCCAGCAGTCGGACAGGAGTAGCGGGAGATAACAAGTTCTTC
abundance: -; j_gene: TRBJ2-5; v_gene: TRBV28; d_gene: -; CDR3aa: CASRDQETQYF; CDR3nt: TGTGCCAGCCGGGACCAAGAGACCCAGTACTTC
abundance: -; j_gene: TRBJ1-1; v_gene: TRBV4-1; d_gene: -; CDR3aa: CASSQDRVGSTEAFF; CDR3nt: TGCGCCAGCAGCCAAGACAGGGTCGGGAGCACTGAAGCTTTCTTT
abundance: once; j_gene: TRBJ1-1; v_gene: TRBV4-2; d_gene: -; CDR3aa: CASSQDGLEAFF; CDR3nt: TGTGCCAGCAGCCAAGATGGACTTGAAGCTTTCTTT
abundance: -; j_gene: TRBJ1-1; v_gene: TRBV7-2; d_gene: -; CDR3aa: CASRAGPNTEAFF; CDR3nt: TGTGCCAGTAGGGCAGGGCCGAACACTGAAGCTTTCTTT
abundance: -; j_gene: TRBJ2-7; v_gene: TRBV7-3; d_gene: TRBD2; CDR3aa: CASSLTGGFSYEQYF; CDR3nt: TGTGCCAGCAGCTTAACGGGGGGGTTCTCCTACGAGCAGTACTTC
abundance: -; j_gene: TRBJ2-5; v_gene: TRBV4-1; d_gene: -; CDR3aa: CASSQEVGRETQYF; CDR3nt: TGCGCCAGCAGCCAAGAGGTTGGGAGGGAGACCCAGTACTTC
abundance: -; j_gene: TRBJ1-5; v_gene: TRBV19; d_gene: TRBD1; CDR3aa: CASSRGQGLLQPQHF; CDR3nt: TGTGCCAGTAGTCGCGGACAGGGCCTCCTCCAGCCCCAGCATTTT
abundance: -; j_gene: TRBJ2-7; v_gene: TRBV19; d_gene: -; CDR3aa: CASSTRLETTYEQYF; CDR3nt: TGTGCCAGTAGTACCAGACTAGAGACGACCTACGAGCAGTACTTC
abundance: -; j_gene: TRBJ1-1; v_gene: TRBV11-2; d_gene: -; CDR3aa: CASSLSGTGNTEAFF; CDR3nt: TGTGCCAGCAGCTTAAGTGGCACAGGGAACACTGAAGCTTTCTTT
abundance: -; j_gene: TRBJ1-5; v_gene: TRBV15; d_gene: TRBD1; CDR3aa: CATSSGDRGDQPQHF; CDR3nt: TGTGCCACCAGCAGCGGGGACAGGGGGGATCAGCCCCAGCATTTT
abundance: -; j_gene: TRBJ1-2; v_gene: TRBV5-1; d_gene: -; CDR3aa: CASSLTGNAAGYTF; CDR3nt: TGCGCCAGCAGCTTGACAGGTAATGCCGCTGGCTACACCTTC
abundance: -; j_gene: TRBJ2-1; v_gene: TRBV27; d_gene: -; CDR3aa: CASSYFSSYNEQFF; CDR3nt: TGTGCCAGCAGTTACTTTAGCTCCTACAATGAGCAGTTCTTC
abundance: once; j_gene: TRBJ2-2; v_gene: TRBV6-4; d_gene: TRBD2; CDR3aa: CASKPNGAGVTGELFF; CDR3nt: TGTGCCAGCAAACCTAATGGAGCGGGGGTCACCGGGGAGCTGTTTTTT
abundance: -; j_gene: TRBJ2-7; v_gene: TRBV27; d_gene: -; CDR3aa: CASSLKSSYEQYF; CDR3nt: TGTGCCAGCAGTTTAAAGTCTAGCTACGAGCAGTACTTC
abundance: -; j_gene: TRBJ2-7; v_gene: TRBV21-1; d_gene: -; CDR3aa: CASSKASNRVWLVHEQYF; CDR3nt: TGTGCCAGCAGCAAAGCAAGCAACAGGGTTTGGTTAGTACACGAGCAGTACTTC
abundance: -; j_gene: TRBJ2-3; v_gene: TRBV28; d_gene: TRBD1; CDR3aa: CASSTPFSTGGDTDTQYF; CDR3nt: TGTGCCAGCAGTACTCCCTTCTCGACAGGGGGGGACACAGATACGCAGTATTTT
abundance: -; j_gene: TRBJ1-3; v_gene: TRBV5-1; d_gene: -; CDR3aa: CASSHDLGERTIYF; CDR3nt: TGCGCCAGCAGCCACGACCTCGGGGAAAGAACCATATATTTT
abundance: -; j_gene: TRBJ1-5; v_gene: TRBV5-4; d_gene: TRBD1; CDR3aa: CASSLAGGGQPQHF; CDR3nt: TGTGCCAGCAGCTTGGCAGGGGGCGGGCAGCCCCAGCATTTT
abundance: -; j_gene: TRBJ1-5; v_gene: TRBV5-4; d_gene: -; CDR3aa: CASSYGRGDNQPQHF; CDR3nt: TGTGCCAGCAGCTACGGCAGGGGAGACAATCAGCCCCAGCATTTT
abundance: -; j_gene: TRBJ1-1; v_gene: TRBV29-1; d_gene: -; CDR3aa: CSVEVGREGTEAFF; CDR3nt: TGCAGCGTTGAAGTCGGTCGGGAGGGAACTGAAGCTTTCTTT
abundance: -; j_gene: TRBJ1-1; v_gene: TRBV10-2; d_gene: -; CDR3aa: CASYAWAPDTEAFF; CDR3nt: TGCGCCAGCTACGCCTGGGCTCCGGACACTGAAGCTTTCTTT
abundance: few; j_gene: TRBJ2-2; v_gene: TRBV18; d_gene: TRBD1; CDR3aa: CASSPRGTGPGTGELFF; CDR3nt: TGTGCCAGCTCACCACGAGGGACAGGGCCGGGCACCGGGGAGCTGTTTTTT
abundance: -; j_gene: TRBJ2-1; v_gene: TRBV7-8; d_gene: -; CDR3aa: CASSLGRISYNEQFF; CDR3nt: TGTGCCAGCAGCTTAGGGCGGATCTCCTACAATGAGCAGTTCTTC
abundance: once; j_gene: TRBJ1-2; v_gene: TRBV5-6; d_gene: TRBD1; CDR3aa: CASSLDRGKSRGYTF; CDR3nt: TGTGCCAGCAGCTTGGACAGGGGAAAAAGTAGAGGCTACACCTTC
abundance: -; j_gene: TRBJ2-7; v_gene: TRBV7-9; d_gene: -; CDR3aa: CASSSTYEQYF; CDR3nt: TGTGCCAGCAGCTCCACCTACGAGCAGTACTTC
abundance: -; j_gene: TRBJ1-2; v_gene: TRBV11-2; d_gene: -; CDR3aa: CASSLEPRGIYGYTF; CDR3nt: TGTGCCAGCAGCTTAGAGCCCAGGGGAATCTATGGCTACACCTTC
abundance: -; j_gene: TRBJ2-1; v_gene: TRBV9; d_gene: -; CDR3aa: CASSVVVEGNEQFF; CDR3nt: TGTGCCAGCAGCGTCGTGGTAGAGGGTAATGAGCAGTTCTTC
abundance: -; j_gene: TRBJ2-7; v_gene: TRBV27; d_gene: -; CDR3aa: CASSLAADSYEQYF; CDR3nt: TGTGCCAGCAGTTTAGCGGCAGACTCCTACGAGCAGTACTTC
abundance: -; j_gene: TRBJ1-1; v_gene: TRBV19; d_gene: -; CDR3aa: CAAFRGGGTEAFF; CDR3nt: TGTGCCGCTTTCAGGGGAGGGGGAACTGAAGCTTTCTTT
abundance: -; j_gene: TRBJ2-5; v_gene: TRBV7-7; d_gene: -; CDR3aa: CASSLNGGQETQYF; CDR3nt: TGTGCCAGCAGCTTAAACGGGGGACAAGAGACCCAGTACTTC
abundance: -; j_gene: TRBJ1-3; v_gene: TRBV5-1; d_gene: TRBD1; CDR3aa: CASKDRVSGNTIYF; CDR3nt: TGCGCCAGCAAGGACAGGGTCTCTGGAAACACCATATATTTT